A single sample is the source of the 10 T cell receptor beta chains below, sequenced in a study of CD8 T cells in Susac syndrome. Random hexamers were used to reverse transcribe an amount of about 0.45 to 1 ug RNA. One entry per CDR3 protein results from TCRdb running MiXCR on the immunoSEQ multiplex PCR reads. The sample shows a few hundred thousand distinct CDR3 sequences, about nine tenths of them seen only once. Sequenced sample: CD8+ T cells from PBMCs. These receptors all stem from a human donor with multiple sclerosis.

J is TRBJ1-5 and V is TRBV4-3; D perhaps matches TRBD1 (6 bases). V dropped 0 bases and J dropped 3 bases, with 12 bases sitting between them. The germline CDR1 and CDR2 sequences are LGHNA and YSLEER. The CDR3 loop spans 16 amino acids. CDR3 amino acids: CASSQDTGTHNQPQHF. The CDR3 DNA sequence: TGCGCCAGCAGCCAAGATACCGGGACACACAATCAGCCCCAGCATTTT.

This clonotype was found a few times. The chain combines TRBV5-4 with TRBJ2-7; 11 bases line up with TRBD2. Per the germline V gene, CDR1 is SGHNT and CDR2 is YYREEE (reference sequence). V trimming: 1 base; J trimming: 1 base; junction bases outside the gene matches: 1. This CDR3 region has 15 residues. DNA for the CDR3: TGTGCCAGCAGCTTGACTAGCGGGAGTTCCTACGAGCAGTACTTC. Protein: CASSLTSGSSYEQYF.

The chain combines TRBV9 with TRBJ2-1; D possibly corresponds to TRBD2 (5 bases). Germline CDR1 SGDLS, CDR2 YYNGEE. Trimming removed 0 bases at V and 6 bases at J, with 13 bases between. The CDR3 runs to 15 residues. DNA of the CDR3: TGTGCCAGCAGCGTAGGTCTAGCCCCTCTCAATGAGCAGTTCTTC. As protein: CASSVGLAPLNEQFF.

The J gene is TRBJ2-3, the V gene TRBV6-1; the D gene is possibly TRBD2 (6 bases). In germline, CDR1 is MNHNS, CDR2 SASEGT. This CDR3 comprises 20 residues. V lost 5 bases, J lost 2 bases, and 29 bases lay in between. CDR3 DNA sequence: TGTGCCAGCAGTACGCGGTTCGGAGCTAGCGCGACCGCACACACAGATACGCAGTATTTT. It yields the protein CASSTRFGASATAHTDTQYF.

The table lists this clonotype with a few counts. This chain joins TRBV6-2 or TRBV6-3 and TRBJ2-5; 13 bases fit TRBD2. The CDR3 totals 16 residues. The J segment lost 4 bases and the V segment lost 0 bases, leaving 2 bases of the junction unmatched. In germline, CDR1 is MNHEY, CDR2 SVGEGT. The CDR3 sequence: CASSYSRLAGGETQYF. CDR3 DNA: TGTGCCAGCAGTTACTCGAGACTAGCGGGAGGAGAGACCCAGTACTTC.

The chain uses TRBV7-8 and TRBJ2-7, with D possibly matching TRBD1 (6 bases). Per the germline V gene, CDR1 is SGHVS and CDR2 is FQNEAQ. V shed 3 bases and J shed 4 bases, with 10 bases lying between them. This CDR3 region has 13 residues. In nucleotides, the CDR3 is TGTGCCAGCAGCTTCGGGACACATTACGAGCAGTACTTC. Its translation: CASSFGTHYEQYF.

The rearrangement joins TRBV9 to TRBJ2-7, with 8 positions matching TRBD1. The CDR3 is 15 residues long. The J segment lost 1 base and the V segment lost 4 bases, leaving 7 bases of the junction unmatched. CDR1 SGDLS and CDR2 YYNGEE come from the germline V gene. CDR3 sequence (DNA): TGTGCCAGCAGCCGAGAGCAGGGGGCTTCCTACGAGCAGTACTTC. Translation: CASSREQGASYEQYF.

The rearrangement joins TRBV9 to TRBJ2-7; 13 bases map to TRBD2. Per the germline V gene, CDR1 is SGDLS and CDR2 is YYNGEE. The V gene end was trimmed by 0 bases and the J gene end by 7 bases; junction bases not matched to a gene: 4. This CDR3 is built from 15 residues. In DNA, the CDR3 is TGTGCCAGCAGCGTAGGGACTAGCGGGAGTTGGGAGCAGTACTTC. Encoded protein: CASSVGTSGSWEQYF. The full variable domain, with the rest looked up from reference TRBV9 and TRBJ2-7, is DSGVTQTPKHLITATGQRVTLRCSPRSGDLSVYWYQQSLDQGLQFLIQYYNGEERAKGNILERFSAQQFPDLHSELNLSSLELGDSALYFCASSVGTSGSWEQYFGPGTRLTVT.

The chain uses TRBV19 and TRBJ1-1; 7 nucleotides agree with TRBD1. Germline CDR1 reads LNHDA; CDR2 reads SQIVND (reference sequence). The junction had 2 bases not matched to a gene; V was cut back by 1 base and J by 0 bases. The CDR3 runs 15 residues. The CDR3 sequence is CASSIATGLNTEAFF. CDR3 DNA: TGTGCCAGTAGTATAGCGACAGGGCTGAACACTGAAGCTTTCTTT.

This sequence joins TRBV20-1 and TRBJ1-1; D perhaps matches TRBD1 (5 bases). The CDR3 is 12 amino acids. The V and J ends lost 3 bases and 5 bases respectively, with 10 bases between them. In germline, CDR1 is DFQATT, CDR2 SNEGSKA (reference sequence). The chain's CDR3 is CSASEGETEAFF. CDR3 DNA: TGCAGTGCTAGTGAAGGGGAGACTGAAGCTTTCTTT.